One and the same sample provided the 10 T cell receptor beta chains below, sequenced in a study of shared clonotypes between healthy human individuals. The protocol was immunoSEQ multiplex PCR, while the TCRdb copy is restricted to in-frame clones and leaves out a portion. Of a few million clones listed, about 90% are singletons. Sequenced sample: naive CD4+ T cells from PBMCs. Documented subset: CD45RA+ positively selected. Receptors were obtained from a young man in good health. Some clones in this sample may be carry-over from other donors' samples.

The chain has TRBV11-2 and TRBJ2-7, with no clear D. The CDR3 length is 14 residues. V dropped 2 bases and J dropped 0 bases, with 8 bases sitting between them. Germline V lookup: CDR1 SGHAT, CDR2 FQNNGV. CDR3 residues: CASSLLESSYEQYF. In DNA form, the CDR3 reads TGTGCCAGCAGCTTATTGGAAAGCTCCTACGAGCAGTACTTC.

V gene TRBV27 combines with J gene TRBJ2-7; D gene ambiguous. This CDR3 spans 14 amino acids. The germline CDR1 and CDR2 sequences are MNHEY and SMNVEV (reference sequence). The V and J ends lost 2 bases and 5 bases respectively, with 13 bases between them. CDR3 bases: TGTGCCAGCAGTTTACGGCCTCTTTCCCACGAGCAGTACTTC. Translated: CASSLRPLSHEQYF.

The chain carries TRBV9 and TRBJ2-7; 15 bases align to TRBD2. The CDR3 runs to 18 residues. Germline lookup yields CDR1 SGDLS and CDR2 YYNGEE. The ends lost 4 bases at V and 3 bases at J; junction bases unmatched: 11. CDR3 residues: CASSTIPGLAGGNYEQYF. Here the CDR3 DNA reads TGTGCCAGCAGCACCATACCGGGACTAGCGGGAGGCAACTACGAGCAGTACTTC.

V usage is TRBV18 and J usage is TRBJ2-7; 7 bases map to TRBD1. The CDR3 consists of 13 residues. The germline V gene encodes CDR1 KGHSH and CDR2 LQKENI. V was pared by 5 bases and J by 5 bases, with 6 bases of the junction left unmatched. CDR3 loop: CASSTTGLHEQYF. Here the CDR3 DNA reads TGTGCCAGCTCAACGACAGGGTTGCACGAGCAGTACTTC.

The CDR3 sequence: CASGFTAVGGAFF. As DNA, the CDR3 is TGTGCTAGTGGTTTTACGGCAGTCGGGGGAGCTTTCTTT. The chain joins TRBV12-5 to TRBJ1-1; D perhaps matches TRBD1 (5 bases). This CDR3 region has 13 residues. Germline V gene data show CDR1 as LGHNT and CDR2 as FRNRAP. Deletions cut 3 bases from V and 10 bases from J, with 15 bases between.

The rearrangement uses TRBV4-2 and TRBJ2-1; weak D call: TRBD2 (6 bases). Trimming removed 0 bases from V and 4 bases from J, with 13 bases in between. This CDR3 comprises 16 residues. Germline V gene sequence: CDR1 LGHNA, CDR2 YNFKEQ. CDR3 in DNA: TGTGCCAGCAGCCAAGATTGGGTGGCGGGATACAATGAGCAGTTCTTC. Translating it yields CASSQDWVAGYNEQFF.

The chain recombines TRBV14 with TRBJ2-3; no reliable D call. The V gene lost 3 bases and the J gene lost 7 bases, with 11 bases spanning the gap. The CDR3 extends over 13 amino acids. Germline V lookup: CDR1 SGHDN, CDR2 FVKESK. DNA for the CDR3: TGTGCCAGCAGCCAGTCGTCCCCCTATACGCAGTATTTT. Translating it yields CASSQSSPYTQYF.

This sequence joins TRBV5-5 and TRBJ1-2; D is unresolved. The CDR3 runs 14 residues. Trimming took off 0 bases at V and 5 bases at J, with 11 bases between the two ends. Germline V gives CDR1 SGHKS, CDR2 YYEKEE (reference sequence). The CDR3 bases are TGTGCCAGCAGCTTGGCTCGACCCACATATGGCTACACCTTC. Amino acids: CASSLARPTYGYTF.

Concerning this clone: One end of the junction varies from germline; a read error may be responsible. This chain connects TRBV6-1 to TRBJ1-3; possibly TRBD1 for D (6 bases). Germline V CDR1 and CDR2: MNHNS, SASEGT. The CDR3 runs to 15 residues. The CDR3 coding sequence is TGTGCCAGCAGGGAAGTTACAGGGTCTGGAAACACCATATATTTT. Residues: CASREVTGSGNTIYF.

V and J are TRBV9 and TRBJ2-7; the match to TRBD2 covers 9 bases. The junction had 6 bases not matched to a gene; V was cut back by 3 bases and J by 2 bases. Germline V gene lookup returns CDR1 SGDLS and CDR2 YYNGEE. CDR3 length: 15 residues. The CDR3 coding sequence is TGTGCCAGCAGCGCTGCCGGGACTAGCACCTACGAGCAGTACTTC. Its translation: CASSAAGTSTYEQYF.